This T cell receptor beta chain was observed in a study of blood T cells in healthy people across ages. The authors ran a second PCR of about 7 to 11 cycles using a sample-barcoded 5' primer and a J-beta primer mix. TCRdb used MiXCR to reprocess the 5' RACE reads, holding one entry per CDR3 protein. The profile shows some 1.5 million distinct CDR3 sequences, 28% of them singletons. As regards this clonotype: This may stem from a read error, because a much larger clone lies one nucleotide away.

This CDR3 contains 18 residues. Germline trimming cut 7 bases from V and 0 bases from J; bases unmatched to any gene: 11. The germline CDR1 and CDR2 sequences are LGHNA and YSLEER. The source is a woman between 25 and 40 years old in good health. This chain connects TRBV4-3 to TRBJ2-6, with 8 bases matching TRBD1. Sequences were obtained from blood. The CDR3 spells CASNRGTGPRSGANVLTF. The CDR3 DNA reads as TGCGCCAGCAACCGAGGGACAGGACCCCGCTCTGGGGCCAACGTCCTGACTTTC.